These T cell receptor beta chains were read from a single sample in a study of cytomegalovirus exposure and HLA in healthy donors. Measured with immunoSEQ multiplex PCR; TCRdb has only the in-frame clones, and not every one. The sample shows 150,000 or so clones, roughly 71% of them seen only once. The sequenced sample was PBMCs. The receptors originated from a girl aged 5 to 17 in good health and CMV-seronegative. CDR3s include the opening cysteine and the closing phenylalanine or tryptophan. D genes are given only for firm matches. Not every row has a clone size; where given, it reads once, few, many or a size class.

J gene | D gene | clone size | V gene | CDR3 DNA | CDR3 protein
TRBJ2-3 | NA | few | TRBV30 | TGTGCCCACCGGGTGGTCGGCACAGATACGCAGTATTTT | CAHRVVGTDTQYF
TRBJ1-2 | TRBD1 | few | TRBV10-3 | TGTGCCATCAGTGATCCGGGACAGGGGGTTGGTGGCTACACCTTC | CAISDPGQGVGGYTF
TRBJ1-1 | TRBD1 | NA | TRBV10-3 | TGTGCCACGTCCCGGGACAGGGAAAGGAGTACTGAAGCTTTCTTT | CATSRDRERSTEAFF
TRBJ2-3 | NA | NA | TRBV2 | TGTGCCAGCAGTGTGGCGCGAGGATTCACAGATACGCAGTATTTT | CASSVARGFTDTQYF
TRBJ2-5 | NA | NA | TRBV25-1 | TGTGCCAGCAGTGAATTTAGGGGATTGGTGGAGACCCAGTACTTC | CASSEFRGLVETQYF
TRBJ1-4 | NA | few | TRBV29-1 | TGCAGCGTCAAGTTGGCCGAAAAACTGTTTTTT | CSVKLAEKLFF
TRBJ2-6 | TRBD1 | few | TRBV19 | TGTGCCACCCGGGACAGGGGGCAATCTGGGGCCAACGTCCTGACTTTC | CATRDRGQSGANVLTF
TRBJ1-1 | TRBD1 | NA | TRBV12-5 | TGTGCTAGTGGTACCGGACAGGGGACTGAAGCTTTCTTT | CASGTGQGTEAFF
TRBJ2-1 | TRBD2 | NA | TRBV7-3 | TGTGCCAGCAGCCCCGACCCTGTAGCGGGTACTTACAATGAGCAGTTCTTC | CASSPDPVAGTYNEQFF
TRBJ1-5 | NA | NA | TRBV5-1 | TGCGCCAGCAGCAGATCAGGGGACGCAAATCAGCCCCAGCATTTT | CASSRSGDANQPQHF
TRBJ1-4 | NA | once | TRBV27 | TGTGCCAGCAGTCCTGACTCGTCCGGTGAAAAACTGTTTTTT | CASSPDSSGEKLFF
TRBJ2-2 | NA | NA | TRBV12-5 | TGTGCTAGTGCCCCGGGACTCAAGACCACCGGGGAGCTGTTTTTT | CASAPGLKTTGELFF
TRBJ1-2 | TRBD1 | NA | TRBV19 | TGTGCCAGTAGCGAGACAGGGAACTATGGCTACACCTTC | CASSETGNYGYTF
TRBJ1-3 | NA | few | TRBV14 | TGTGCCAGCAGCCGACAGGCAACTCTCTCTGGAAACACCATATATTTT | CASSRQATLSGNTIYF
TRBJ1-5 | NA | few | TRBV6-4 | TGTGCCATTCAAACCCAGTATAGCAATCAGCCCCAGCATTTT | CAIQTQYSNQPQHF
TRBJ2-2 | NA | NA | TRBV10-3 | TGTGCCATCAGTGAGTCAAGAGGGGGCGGGGAGCTGTTTTTT | CAISESRGGGELFF
TRBJ2-2 | NA | NA | TRBV19 | TGTGCCAGTAGTACGTTGACGGGGAACACCGGGGAGCTGTTTTTT | CASSTLTGNTGELFF
TRBJ1-3 | NA | NA | TRBV19 | TGTGCCAGTGCCCTGGAGGGTCTTAGCTCTGGAAACACCATATATTTT | CASALEGLSSGNTIYF
TRBJ1-1 | NA | NA | TRBV23-1 | TGCGCCAGCAGTCAACGGGACACCGCCGATGGGGGTTTCTATGCTTTCTTT | CASSQRDTADGGFYAFF
TRBJ1-4 | TRBD1 | few | TRBV9 | TGTGCCAGCAGCCTTAGAGGGGACAGGGAAGGGGAAAAACTGTTTTTT | CASSLRGDREGEKLFF
TRBJ1-2 | TRBD1 | NA | TRBV11-2 | TGTGCCAGCAGCTTAGGGTGGACAGGGGGAAACTATGGCTACACCTTC | CASSLGWTGGNYGYTF
TRBJ1-2 | NA | NA | TRBV7-3 | TGTGCCAGCAGCTCACAGACAGTAACACTTCAGTATGGCTACACCTTC | CASSSQTVTLQYGYTF
TRBJ1-2 | NA | NA | TRBV19 | TGTGCCAGTAGTATAGTCCGGACTGAAAATGGCTACACCTTC | CASSIVRTENGYTF
TRBJ2-7 | TRBD1 | many | TRBV6-1 | TGTGCCAGCACCTCCGGACAGGGGGAGTCCTACGAGCAGTACTTC | CASTSGQGESYEQYF
TRBJ1-1 | NA | NA | TRBV27 | TGTGCCAGCAGTTTATCCGGGACTTGGAACACTGAAGCTTTCTTT | CASSLSGTWNTEAFF
TRBJ1-1 | NA | few | TRBV2 | TGTGCCAGCGACCCCACAGGGCCCGGTGAAGCTTTCTTT | CASDPTGPGEAFF
TRBJ1-2 | TRBD1 | NA | TRBV28 | TGTGCCAGCAGACCTGGAGACAGGGGGCTTTATGGCTACACCTTC | CASRPGDRGLYGYTF
TRBJ1-5 | NA | NA | TRBV27 | TGTGCCAGCTCGAATTGGGGCCAGCCCCAGCATTTT | CASSNWGQPQHF
TRBJ2-5 | NA | few | TRBV21-1 | TGTGCCAGCAGCAGGCCGTACCAAGAGACCCAGTACTTC | CASSRPYQETQYF
TRBJ2-3 | NA | NA | TRBV7-9 | TGTGCCAGCAGCTTAGGGTGGGCGGGGTACACAGATACGCAGTATTTT | CASSLGWAGYTDTQYF
TRBJ2-3 | NA | NA | TRBV7-8 | TGTGCCAGCAGCTCGCTTTGGGGGGGGGCTACGCAGTATTTT | CASSSLWGGATQYF
TRBJ2-7 | NA | NA | TRBV18 | TGTGCCAGCTCACTAACCAGCTCCTACGAGCAGTACTTC | CASSLTSSYEQYF
TRBJ1-5 | NA | NA | TRBV7-2 | TGTGCCAGCGCCAGGGGAAGCAATCAGCCCCAGCATTTT | CASARGSNQPQHF
TRBJ1-1 | NA | NA | TRBV5-1 | TGCGCCAGCACCGGACCGGGGAGCACTGAAGCTTTCTTT | CASTGPGSTEAFF
TRBJ2-3 | NA | few | TRBV7-9 | TGTGCCAGCAGCTTAGGCCCCAGGGGCCTCCACATTTATACGCAGTATTTT | CASSLGPRGLHIYTQYF
TRBJ2-2 | TRBD1 | few | TRBV7-6 | TGTGCCAGCAGCCCGGACAGGGGAACCGGGGAGCTGTTTTTT | CASSPDRGTGELFF
TRBJ1-2 | TRBD1 | NA | TRBV6-6 | TGTGCCAGCAGTTACTCGGGACAGGGGATCTATGGCTACACCTTC | CASSYSGQGIYGYTF
TRBJ1-6 | TRBD1 | NA | TRBV2 | TGTGCCAGCAGCAACAGGGGTGATTCACCCCTCCACTTT | CASSNRGDSPLHF
TRBJ2-3 | TRBD1 | NA | TRBV6-1 | TGTGCCAGCAGTGTCGGACAGGCCGGGGATACGCAGTATTTT | CASSVGQAGDTQYF
TRBJ2-1 | NA | few | TRBV2 | TGTGCCAGCATTCCACTTCAGGGCGACGGATACAATGAGCAGTTCTTC | CASIPLQGDGYNEQFF
TRBJ1-5 | NA | NA | TRBV19 | TGTGCCAGTAATATCGGACAGAGCGGCCAGCATTTT | CASNIGQSGQHF
TRBJ2-2 | NA | NA | TRBV7-3 | TGTGCCAGCAGCCCCCGCCCACAGTGGAACACCGGGGAGCTGTTTTTT | CASSPRPQWNTGELFF
TRBJ1-1 | NA | NA | TRBV4-2 | TGTGCCAGCAGCCGAGGGGGGGTGAACACTGAAGCTTTCTTT | CASSRGGVNTEAFF
TRBJ1-6 | NA | NA | TRBV14 | TGTGCCAGCAGCCAAATCAGTTTCAGGTCACCCCTCCACTTT | CASSQISFRSPLHF
TRBJ1-1 | TRBD1 | once | TRBV19 | TGTGCCAGTAGTATAAAAGTCTGGGCGACAGGGAGAGGCACTGAAGCTTTCTTT | CASSIKVWATGRGTEAFF
TRBJ2-4 | NA | NA | TRBV21-1 | TGTGCCAGCAGCAGAATACAGGTTTCACTAGCCAAAAACATTCAGTACTTC | CASSRIQVSLAKNIQYF
TRBJ2-1 | NA | once | TRBV5-6 | TGTGCCAGCAGCCCGATGATCCCCGGGGTTGATGAGCAGTTCTTC | CASSPMIPGVDEQFF